This T cell receptor beta chain was observed in a study of OX40 agonist ivuxolimab in advanced cancers. Overall study context: Head and neck, renal cell, melanoma or hepatocellular carcinoma were the cancers that dose-escalation patients had.

The repertoire was sequenced with immunoSEQ multiplex PCR; TCRdb's copy has only in-frame clones and lacks some. The sample shows 91,000 or so clones, around 84% of them seen only once. The CDR3 totals 18 residues. Germline-derived CDR1 and CDR2 are SGHRS and YFSETQ. V was clipped by 4 bases and J by 5 bases; unmatched bases: 13. Sequencing was performed on CD4+ or CD8+ T cells sorted from blood, taken in a trial of the OX40 agonist ivuxolimab. The chain combines TRBV5-1 with TRBJ2-5; 14 bases fit TRBD2. The clonotype comes from an adult with an advanced solid tumor such as melanoma, head and neck, liver or kidney cancer. CDR3 sequence reads: CASSPGTSGSRAPETQYF. The CDR3 DNA reads as TGCGCCAGCAGCCCGGGGACTAGCGGGAGCCGCGCCCCGGAGACCCAGTACTTC. The full variable domain, rest sourced from reference TRBV5-1 and TRBJ2-5, is KAGVTQTPRYLIKTRGQQVTLSCSPISGHRSVSWYQQTPGQGLQFLFEYFSETQRNKGNFPGRFSGRQFSNSRSEMNVSTLELGDSALYLCASSPGTSGSRAPETQYFGPGTRLLVL.